This T cell receptor beta chain was sequenced for a study of blood T cell repertoires in COVID-19. About the research overall: Samples came from the United States, Italy and Spain, spanning acute and convalescent COVID-19. The analysed material was cDNA or gDNA that came from T cells, B-cell-depleted T cells, or PBMCs.

In the original analysis: Quantification of nucleated cells was approximated via reference gene primer amplification. Here immunoSEQ multiplex PCR was the method, and the copy in TCRdb shows in-frame clones only, minus some. V, J and clone size derive from that table, while D and trimming were established from the DNA sequence. The profile shows about 190,000 clones, roughly 87% of them singletons. The CDR3 has 14 residues. V dropped 2 bases and J dropped 5 bases, with 10 bases sitting between them. Germline assignment: CDR1 MNHNY and CDR2 SVGAGI (reference sequence). Sequencing input: peripheral blood. The chain combines TRBV6-6 with TRBJ1-5; possible D gene TRBD1, 6 bases. The receptor was isolated from a woman aged 40-49 years with acute or convalescent COVID-19. CDR3 sequence reads: CASSYRGADQPQHF. DNA for the CDR3: TGTGCCAGCAGTTACCGGGGGGCGGATCAGCCCCAGCATTTT.